This T cell receptor (beta chain) is from a study of T cells in Graves' hyperthyroidism and ophthalmopathy. The source material, RNA transcripts, was used to amplify TCR beta CDR3 regions. A set of HTBI primers served as the primers for a first-round RT-PCR of the TCR CDR3. TCRdb re-derived calls from the multiplex PCR reads in MiXCR, one entry per CDR3 protein. Of approximately 360,000 distinct CDR3 sequences in the sample, approximately 14% were seen once. Diagnosis relied on clinical symptoms, serum thyroxine and TRAb, thyroid ultrasound and orbital computed tomography. The CDR3 consists of 12 residues. Between the trimmed V and J ends, which lost 2 bases and 6 bases, there was a span of 5 bases. From germline, CDR1 is MNHEY and CDR2 SVGEGT. Turning to this clonotype: Because the CDR3 is missing its conserved closing phenylalanine or tryptophan, this is likely a read error.

Sample: blood. The V and J genes are TRBV6-2 or TRBV6-3 and TRBJ2-1; the D call may be TRBD1 or TRBD2 (5 bases each). The source is a woman aged 18 to 35 with Graves' hyperthyroidism that later progressed to Graves' ophthalmopathy. The CDR3: CASSYGTNEQFS. DNA of the CDR3: TGTGCCAGCAGTTACGGGACCAATGAGCAGTTCTCC.